A single sample is the source of the 8 T cell receptor beta chains below, sequenced in a study of shared clonotypes between healthy human individuals (dated by TCRdb to between 2020 and 2021). CD8 naive samples consisted of CD45RO-negative cells that were positively selected for CCR7, yielding a CD45RA+CCR7+ population without TemRA cells. Library construction relied on the immunoSEQ multiplex PCR assay. Held by TCRdb, this immuneACCESS table contains in-frame sequences only and omits some clones. Under half of the omission traces to an unresolved V gene where checked; the cause of the rest is unknown. The sample includes millions of clones, with approximately 94% observed a single time. Around 1.1% of the sample is taken by the ten largest. Sequencing input: naive CD8+ T cells sorted from blood. The cell subset or site label, as the study defines it: CD45RA+CCR7+. The receptors were sampled from a young man in good health.

The chain has TRBV28 and TRBJ2-7, with 7 positions matching TRBD1. CDR1 MDHEN and CDR2 SYDVKM come from the germline V gene. Unmatched junction bases numbered 9, after V lost 10 bases and J lost 0 bases. The CDR3 loop spans 14 amino acids. The CDR3 is CATRQGADSYEQYF. Written as DNA, the CDR3 is TGTGCCACAAGACAGGGAGCAGACTCCTACGAGCAGTACTTC.

The chain couples TRBV19 to TRBJ1-4; TRBD1 aligns across 7 bases. The V gene end was trimmed by 5 bases and the J gene end by 8 bases; junction bases not matched to a gene: 14. The CDR3 consists of 16 residues. Germline V lookup: CDR1 LNHDA, CDR2 SQIVND (reference sequence). In nucleotides, the CDR3 is TGTGCCAGTAGTGGCCGGCACGGGACAGTTGACGAAAAACTGTTTTTT. This codes for CASSGRHGTVDEKLFF.

J is TRBJ2-1 and V is TRBV4-1, with 8 bases fitting TRBD2. Germline V gives CDR1 MGHRA, CDR2 YSYEKL. The CDR3 runs 15 residues. V lost 3 bases to trimming and J lost 5 bases; unmatched junction nucleotides: 6. CDR3 loop: CASSQLGLGDNEQFF. The CDR3 bases are TGCGCCAGCAGCCAGCTGGGACTAGGGGACAATGAGCAGTTCTTC.

This clone occurred once. The gene calls are TRBV7-6 and TRBJ2-1; unclear D gene. The length of the CDR3 is 13 residues. Trimming cost V 1 base and J 9 bases, with 10 bases left between them. Germline-derived CDR1 and CDR2 are SGHVS and FNYEAQ. CDR3 sequence (DNA): TGTGCCAGCAGCTTAGGGTTGCGGAGTGAGCAGTTCTTC. Protein product: CASSLGLRSEQFF.

The V gene is TRBV27, the J gene TRBJ1-2, with TRBD1 matching over 7 bases. Per the germline V gene, CDR1 is MNHEY and CDR2 is SMNVEV (reference sequence). V was pared by 5 bases and J by 4 bases, with 7 bases of the junction left unmatched. The CDR3 extends over 14 amino acids. CDR3 loop: CASSIDRVGYGYTF. In nucleotides, the CDR3 is TGTGCCAGCAGTATCGACAGGGTAGGCTATGGCTACACCTTC.

This chain uses TRBV4-1 with TRBJ1-5; 9 bases map to TRBD1. This CDR3 comprises 18 residues. Looked up from germline, CDR1 is MGHRA and CDR2 is YSYEKL. Germline trimming cut 0 bases from V and 0 bases from J; bases unmatched to any gene: 6. CDR3 in amino acids: CASSQDSQGAYSNQPQHF. Written as DNA, the CDR3 is TGCGCCAGCAGCCAAGACTCACAGGGGGCATATAGCAATCAGCCCCAGCATTTT.

The chain couples TRBV6-6 to TRBJ2-1; D could derive from TRBD1 or TRBD2 (5 bases each). V was pared by 2 bases and J by 6 bases, with 17 bases between. Germline assignment: CDR1 MNHNY and CDR2 SVGAGI (reference sequence). The CDR3 has 16 residues. The CDR3 DNA reads as TGTGCCAGCAGTTACCTCCTCTGGGGTGGGGGCAATGAGCAGTTCTTC. Residues: CASSYLLWGGGNEQFF.

CDR3 coding DNA: TGTGCCAGCTCTGGGACAGGGGTGCCCTACGAGCAGTACTTC. It translates to CASSGTGVPYEQYF. The chain links TRBV28 to TRBJ2-7; 10 bases align to TRBD1. The length of the CDR3 is 14 residues. The V gene's germline CDR1 is MDHEN and CDR2 SYDVKM. Unmatched junction bases numbered 6, after V lost 8 bases and J lost 2 bases.